These 3 T cell receptor beta chains came from one sample sequenced in a study of sequential checkpoint blockade in melanoma. The table came from immunoSEQ multiplex PCR; TCRdb's copy has only in-frame clones and leaves some out. The sample shows around 15,000 clones, around 94% of them seen only once. Sample treatment: randomized to nivolumab then ipilimumab (arm A) or the reverse (arm B). Source: CD8+ T cells sorted from blood (inferred from file names), taken from a patient given nivolumab and ipilimumab in sequence. These receptors originate from a human donor with melanoma.

This chain connects TRBV27 to TRBJ1-5; 7 positions match TRBD1. The V and J ends lost 4 bases and 4 bases, in that order; junction bases with no gene match: 1. From germline, CDR1 is MNHEY and CDR2 SMNVEV (reference sequence). The CDR3 length is 13 residues. The CDR3 region has the DNA TGTGCCAGCAGTTGGACAGGTAATCAGCCCCAGCATTTT. This encodes CASSWTGNQPQHF.

This chain connects TRBV9 to TRBJ1-2; 8 bases match TRBD1. The CDR3 is 16 residues long. V trimming: 3 bases; J trimming: 4 bases; junction bases outside the gene matches: 11. Germline CDR1 SGDLS, CDR2 YYNGEE. CDR3 region: CASSGTLPGGTYGYTF. In DNA form, the CDR3 reads TGTGCCAGCAGCGGAACCCTTCCAGGGGGCACCTATGGCTACACCTTC.

The chain recombines TRBV5-4 with TRBJ2-7; 9 bases line up with TRBD1. CDR1 and CDR2 (germline): SGHNT, YYREEE (reference sequence). The junction had 6 bases not matched to a gene; V was cut back by 0 bases and J by 5 bases. The CDR3 runs to 15 residues. The CDR3 protein is CASSLAGQGSNEQYF. The CDR3 nucleotides are TGTGCCAGCAGCTTGGCAGGACAGGGGTCAAACGAGCAGTACTTC.